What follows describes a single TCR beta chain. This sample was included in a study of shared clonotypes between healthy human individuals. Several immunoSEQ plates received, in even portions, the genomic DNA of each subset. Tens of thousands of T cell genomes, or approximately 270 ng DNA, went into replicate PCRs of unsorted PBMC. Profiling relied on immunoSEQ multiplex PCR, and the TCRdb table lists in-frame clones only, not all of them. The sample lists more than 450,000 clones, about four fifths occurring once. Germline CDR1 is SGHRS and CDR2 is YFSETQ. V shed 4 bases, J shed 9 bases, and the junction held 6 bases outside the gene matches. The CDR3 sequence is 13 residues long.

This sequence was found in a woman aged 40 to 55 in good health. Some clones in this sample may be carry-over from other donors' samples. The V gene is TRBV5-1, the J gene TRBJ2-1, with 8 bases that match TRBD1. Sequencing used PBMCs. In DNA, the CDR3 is TGCGCCAGCAGCGCGGACAGGGATGGTGAGCAGTTCTTC. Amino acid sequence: CASSADRDGEQFF.